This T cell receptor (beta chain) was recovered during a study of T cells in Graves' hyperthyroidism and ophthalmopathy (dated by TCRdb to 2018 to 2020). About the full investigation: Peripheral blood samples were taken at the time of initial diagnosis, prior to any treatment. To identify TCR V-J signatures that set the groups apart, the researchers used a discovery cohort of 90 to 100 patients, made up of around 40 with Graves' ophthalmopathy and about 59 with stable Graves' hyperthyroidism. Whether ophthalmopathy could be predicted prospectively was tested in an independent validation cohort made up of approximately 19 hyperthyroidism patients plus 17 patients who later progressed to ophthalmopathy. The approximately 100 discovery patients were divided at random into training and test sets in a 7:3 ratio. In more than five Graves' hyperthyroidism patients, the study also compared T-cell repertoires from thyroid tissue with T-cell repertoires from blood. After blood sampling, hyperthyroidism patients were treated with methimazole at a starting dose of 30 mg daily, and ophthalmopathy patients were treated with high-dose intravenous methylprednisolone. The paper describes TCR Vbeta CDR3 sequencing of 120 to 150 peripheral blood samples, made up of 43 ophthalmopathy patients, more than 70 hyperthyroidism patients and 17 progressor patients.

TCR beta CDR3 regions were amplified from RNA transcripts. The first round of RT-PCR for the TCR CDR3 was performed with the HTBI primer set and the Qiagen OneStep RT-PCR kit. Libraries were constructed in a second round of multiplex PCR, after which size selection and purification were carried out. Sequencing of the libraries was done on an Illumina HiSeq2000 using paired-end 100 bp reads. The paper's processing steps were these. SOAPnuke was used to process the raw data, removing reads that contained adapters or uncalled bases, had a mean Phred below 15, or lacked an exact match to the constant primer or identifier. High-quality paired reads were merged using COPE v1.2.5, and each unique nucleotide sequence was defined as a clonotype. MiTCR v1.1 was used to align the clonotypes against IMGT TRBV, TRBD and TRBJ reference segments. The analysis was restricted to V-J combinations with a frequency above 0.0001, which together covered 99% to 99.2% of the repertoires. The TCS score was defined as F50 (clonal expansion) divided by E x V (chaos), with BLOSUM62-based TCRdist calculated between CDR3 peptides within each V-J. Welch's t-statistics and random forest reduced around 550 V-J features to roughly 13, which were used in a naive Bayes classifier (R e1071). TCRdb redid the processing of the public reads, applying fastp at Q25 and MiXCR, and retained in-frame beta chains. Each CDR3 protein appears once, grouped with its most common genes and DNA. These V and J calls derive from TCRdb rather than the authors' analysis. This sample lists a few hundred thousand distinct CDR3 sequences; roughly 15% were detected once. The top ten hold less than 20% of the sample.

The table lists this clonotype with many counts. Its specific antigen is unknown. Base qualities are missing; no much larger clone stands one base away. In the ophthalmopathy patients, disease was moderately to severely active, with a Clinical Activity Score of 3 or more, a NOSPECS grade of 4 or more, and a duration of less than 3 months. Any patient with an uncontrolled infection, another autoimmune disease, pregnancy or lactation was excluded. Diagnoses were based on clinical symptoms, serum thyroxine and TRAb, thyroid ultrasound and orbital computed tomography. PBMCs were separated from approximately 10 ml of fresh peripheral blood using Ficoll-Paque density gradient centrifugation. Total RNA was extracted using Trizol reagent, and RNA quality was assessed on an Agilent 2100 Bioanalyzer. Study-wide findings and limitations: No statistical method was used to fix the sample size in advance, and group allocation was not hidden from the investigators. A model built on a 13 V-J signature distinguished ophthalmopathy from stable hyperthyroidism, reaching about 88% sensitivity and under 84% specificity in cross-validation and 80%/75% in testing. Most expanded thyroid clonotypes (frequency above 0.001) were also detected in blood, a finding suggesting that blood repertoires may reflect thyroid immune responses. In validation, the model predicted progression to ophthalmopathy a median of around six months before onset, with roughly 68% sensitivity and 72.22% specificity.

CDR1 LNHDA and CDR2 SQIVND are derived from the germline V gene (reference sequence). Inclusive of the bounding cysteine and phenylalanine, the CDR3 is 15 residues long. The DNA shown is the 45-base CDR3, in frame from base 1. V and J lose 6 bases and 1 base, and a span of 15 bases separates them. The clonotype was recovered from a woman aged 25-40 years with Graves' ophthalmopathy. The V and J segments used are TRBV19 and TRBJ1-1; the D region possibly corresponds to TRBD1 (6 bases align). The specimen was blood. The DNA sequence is TGTGCCAGTAGCCCTGAGACAGGATGGAACACTGAAGCTTTCTTT. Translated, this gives CASSPETGWNTEAFF.